These 27 T cell receptor beta chains share one sample of origin, sequenced in a study of blood T cells in healthy people across ages. Then a second PCR, running about 6 to 12 cycles, was carried out with a sample-barcoded 5' primer and a J-beta primer mix. In TCRdb, the 5' RACE reads were re-called with MiXCR into one record per CDR3 protein. The repertoire holds more than 900,000 distinct CDR3 sequences, with around 25% as singletons. These sequences were also reported in another study, on T cells of mothers and their children.

The specimen sequenced was blood. These receptors originate from a girl aged 2 to 10 in good health.

This clonotype was seen more than once but under ten times. The gene calls are TRBV29-1 and TRBJ2-1; either TRBD1 or TRBD2 may supply D (5 bases each). V lost 0 bases and J lost 5, with 14 bases in between. Germline lookup yields CDR1 SQVTM and CDR2 ANQGSEA. The CDR3 has 15 amino acids. CDR3 in DNA: TGCAGCGTTGAAGATAAGTTGGGACCGGACAATGAGCAGTTCTTC. Amino acids: CSVEDKLGPDNEQFF.

The chain recombines TRBV5-1 with TRBJ2-3; possible D gene TRBD2, 7 bases. Germline CDR1 and CDR2: SGHRS and YFSETQ. V was cut by 3 bases and J by 5 bases, with 16 bases left in between. The CDR3 consists of 15 residues. CDR3 amino acids: CASSSYGGQEDTQYF. The CDR3 DNA sequence: TGCGCCAGCAGCTCGTACGGGGGGCAGGAAGATACGCAGTATTTT.

This clonotype was seen at least ten times. CDR3 coding DNA: TGCAGCGTAGGCGCACAGGGATCGAGGGCATTGTCGGATACGCAGTATTTT. The encoded protein is CSVGAQGSRALSDTQYF. This chain links TRBV29-1 with TRBJ2-3; TRBD1 is a possible D gene (6 bases). CDR3 size: 17 residues. Germline lookup yields CDR1 SQVTM and CDR2 ANQGSEA. V gave up 6 bases and J gave up 6 bases, with 28 bases separating them.

The rearrangement uses TRBV4-3 and TRBJ1-3; D remains unclear. The CDR3 has 16 residues. Between the trimmed V and J ends, which lost 1 base and 3 bases, there was a span of 13 bases. Germline V lookup: CDR1 LGHNA, CDR2 YSLEER. The CDR3 reads CASSQVEGAGGNTIYF. The CDR3 nucleotides read TGCGCCAGCAGCCAAGTGGAGGGCGCGGGTGGAAACACCATATATTTT.

On this clonotype itself: A junction boundary mismatches the germline segment, possibly from a read error. The chain is built from TRBV7-8 and TRBJ2-1; D call uncertain. The assigned J gene may be wrong: the sequence end matches TRBJ2-7 better. Germline V gene lookup returns CDR1 SGHVS and CDR2 FQNEAQ. The CDR3 is 13 residues long. The CDR3 here is CVSSLGVSYEQYF. CDR3 sequence (DNA): TGTGTCAGCAGCTTAGGCGTCTCCTACGAGCAGTACTTC.

The chain joins TRBV5-5 to TRBJ2-5; 11 bases match TRBD2. The J call is in doubt because the DNA end fits TRBJ2-1 better. This CDR3 spans 16 amino acids. From germline, CDR1 is SGHKS and CDR2 YYEKEE (reference sequence). Written as DNA, the CDR3 is TGTGCCAGCAGCTTGACTAGCGGGAGAGATGGCAATGAGCAGTTCTTC. Residues: CASSLTSGRDGNEQFF.

This chain uses TRBV20-1 with TRBJ1-2; D gene unclear. Deletions cut 0 bases from V and 6 bases from J, with 8 bases between. CDR1 is DFQATT, CDR2 SNEGSKA, per germline (reference sequence). This CDR3 spans 12 amino acids. CDR3 sequence (DNA): TGCAGTGCTAGAGATTTGCTGGATGGCTACACCTTC. This translates into CSARDLLDGYTF.

This clonotype came up many times. The genes are TRBV5-1 and TRBJ1-4; D is perhaps TRBD1 (6 bases). Trimming left V 2 bases short and J 8 bases short, with 10 bases between. Germline loops: CDR1 SGHRS, CDR2 YFSETQ. This CDR3 is 13 amino acids long. CDR3 sequence (DNA): TGCGCCAGCAGCTTACAGGGAAGCGAAAAACTGTTTTTT. Translation gives CASSLQGSEKLFF.

CDR3 nucleotides: TGCAGTGCTAGAAAGGGGGCCAGCGAGCAGTACTTC. Its protein is CSARKGASEQYF. The chain links TRBV20-1 to TRBJ2-5, with TRBD1 identical over 7 bases. The assigned J gene may be wrong: the sequence end matches TRBJ2-7 better. Germline V lookup: CDR1 DFQATT, CDR2 SNEGSKA (reference sequence). The CDR3 runs 12 residues.

This rearrangement joins TRBV6-1 to TRBJ2-7, with 7 positions matching TRBD1. The CDR3 is 15 residues long. The germline V gene encodes CDR1 MNHNS and CDR2 SASEGT. With 2 bases clipped from V and 2 bases from J, the junction kept 6 bases outside the gene matches. CDR3 residues: CASSESGTAPYEQYF. In DNA form, the CDR3 reads TGTGCCAGCAGTGAAAGTGGGACAGCCCCCTACGAGCAGTACTTC.

The chain uses TRBV29-1 and TRBJ2-7, with 10 positions matching TRBD1. Losses at the gene ends were 1 base for V and 5 bases for J; bases not matched to a gene: 2. The V gene's germline CDR1 is SQVTM and CDR2 ANQGSEA. The CDR3 extends over 13 amino acids. The DNA of the CDR3 is TGCAGCGTTGAAGGTGGGACAGGGGACGAGCAGTACTTC. Its protein is CSVEGGTGDEQYF.

The V call is TRBV4-3, the J call TRBJ1-4; 9 nucleotides agree with TRBD1. The V gene end was trimmed by 3 bases and the J gene end by 8 bases; junction bases not matched to a gene: 4. The CDR3 covers 14 residues. From germline, CDR1 is LGHNA and CDR2 YSLEER. This CDR3 reads CASSQDRGLEKLFF. CDR3 DNA sequence: TGCGCCAGCAGCCAGGACAGGGGCCTCGAAAAACTGTTTTTT.

The J gene is TRBJ2-4, the V gene TRBV4-1, with D uncertain. The germline V and J ends were trimmed by 2 bases and 10 bases, with 12 bases remaining between them. Germline lookup yields CDR1 MGHRA and CDR2 YSYEKL. This CDR3 has 13 residues. DNA for the CDR3: TGCGCCAGCAGCCAAAGCCCTAACTCAATTCAGTACTTC. Its protein product is CASSQSPNSIQYF.

In this sample, this clonotype turned up a few times. This chain uses TRBV27 with TRBJ1-4; tentative D call: TRBD1 (5 bases). The V end was cut by 6 bases, the J end by 8 bases, with 16 bases between. The CDR3 consists of 14 residues. In germline, CDR1 is MNHEY, CDR2 SMNVEV (reference sequence). The CDR3 sequence is CASSPRGDPEKLFF. The CDR3 coding sequence is TGTGCCAGCAGCCCTAGGGGTGATCCAGAAAAACTGTTTTTT.

This clonotype was observed a few times. The chain recombines TRBV4-2 with TRBJ2-1, with D tentatively TRBD1 or TRBD2 (5 bases each). Looked up from germline, CDR1 is LGHNA and CDR2 is YNFKEQ. The CDR3 sequence is 14 residues long. V lost 4 bases and J 6 bases, leaving 13 bases between the germline ends. The CDR3 DNA reads as TGTGCCAGCAGCCGAGGGTCTGGGGCCAATGAGCAGTTCTTC. This codes for CASSRGSGANEQFF.

The J gene is TRBJ2-7, the V gene TRBV9, with TRBD1 as a possible D gene (5 bases). V was cut by 3 bases and J by 5 bases, with 15 bases left in between. Germline-derived CDR1 and CDR2 are SGDLS and YYNGEE. The CDR3 is 14 amino acids. The CDR3 loop is CASSAGFLRDEQYF. CDR3 bases: TGTGCCAGCAGCGCAGGGTTCCTAAGGGACGAGCAGTACTTC.

This clonotype was found once. This chain connects TRBV27 to TRBJ2-5, with D uncertain. CDR1 is MNHEY, CDR2 SMNVEV, per germline (reference sequence). The length of the CDR3 is 13 residues. V was pared by 10 bases and J by 4 bases, with 16 bases between. The CDR3 loop reads CATGNNLGETQYF. CDR3 in DNA: TGTGCCACCGGTAACAATCTAGGAGAGACCCAGTACTTC.

This clonotype showed up just a few times. This chain joins TRBV28 and TRBJ1-2; 7 bases match TRBD1. The length of the CDR3 is 13 residues. Germline assignment: CDR1 MDHEN and CDR2 SYDVKM. Trimming took 3 bases from V and 8 from J; bases not matched to a gene: 6. The CDR3 DNA reads as TGTGCCAGCAGTTTTACGAACAGGGGAGGCTACACCTTC. It encodes CASSFTNRGGYTF.

V and J are TRBV29-1 and TRBJ1-2; D not certain. The CDR3 runs 11 residues. CDR1 and CDR2 from the germline V gene are SQVTM and ANQGSEA. Trimming stripped 5 bases from V and 7 bases from J, with 11 bases between. DNA of the CDR3: TGCAGCGTTTTAGGGTGGAGTGGCTACACCTTC. Encoded protein: CSVLGWSGYTF.

This clonotype was detected a few times. The rearrangement uses TRBV14 and TRBJ2-7; no clear D. Trimming took 4 bases from V and 0 from J, leaving 16 bases between them. This CDR3 has 16 amino acids. Germline CDR1 and CDR2: SGHDN and FVKESK. The CDR3 here is CASSLDRDTVSYEQYF. The CDR3 coding sequence is TGTGCCAGCAGCCTCGACCGAGACACCGTCTCCTACGAGCAGTACTTC.

This clonotype was seen a few times. CDR3 sequence reads: CSALLAGGAYEQYF. CDR3 nucleotides: TGCAGTGCTCTGCTAGCGGGAGGGGCCTACGAGCAGTACTTC. V is TRBV20-1 and J is TRBJ2-7; 12 nucleotides match TRBD2. The germline V gene encodes CDR1 DFQATT and CDR2 SNEGSKA (reference sequence). Trimming took 5 bases from V and 2 from J; bases not matched to a gene: 4. The CDR3 runs to 14 residues.

The chain links TRBV28 to TRBJ1-3; D is possibly TRBD1 (6 bases). The CDR3 contains 16 residues. V was pared by 5 bases and J by 4 bases, with 18 bases between. The germline gives CDR1 MDHEN, CDR2 SYDVKM. The CDR3 DNA reads as TGTGCCAGCAGTCCGACAGGCAACACGAAAGGAAACACCATATATTTT. This gives the protein CASSPTGNTKGNTIYF.

The chain joins TRBV5-1 to TRBJ1-1, with a tentative D call TRBD1 (5 bases). CDR3 size: 16 residues. V dropped 0 bases and J dropped 0 bases, with 12 bases sitting between them. In germline, CDR1 is SGHRS, CDR2 YFSETQ. The CDR3 DNA follows: TGCGCCAGCAGCTTGGATCGGGACCTCATGAACACTGAAGCTTTCTTT. Translating it yields CASSLDRDLMNTEAFF.

There are a few counts of this clonotype. The chain carries TRBV28 and TRBJ2-1; tentative D call: TRBD2 (6 bases). CDR1 and CDR2 from the germline V gene are MDHEN and SYDVKM. The V and J ends lost 2 bases and 9 bases respectively, with 14 bases between them. The CDR3 runs 14 residues. CDR3 amino acids: CASSLRRERVEQFF. CDR3 nucleotides: TGTGCCAGCAGTTTAAGGAGGGAGAGGGTTGAGCAGTTCTTC.

The chain links TRBV2 to TRBJ1-6; the D is unclear. Trimming removed 9 bases from V and 7 bases from J, with 10 bases in between. This CDR3 has 12 residues. Germline CDR1 and CDR2: SNHLY and FYNNEI. This chain's CDR3 is CASSTTNSPLHF. The CDR3 bases are TGTGCCAGTAGTACTACAAATTCACCCCTCCACTTT.

The rearrangement joins TRBV7-6 to TRBJ1-2; TRBD1 aligns across 7 bases. The J segment lost 4 bases and the V segment lost 2 bases, leaving 4 bases of the junction unmatched. The CDR3 sequence is 14 residues long. Germline-derived CDR1 and CDR2 are SGHVS and FNYEAQ. The CDR3 reads CASSLTGDGYGYTF. For the CDR3, the DNA is TGTGCCAGCAGCTTAACAGGGGACGGCTATGGCTACACCTTC.

The sample holds a few counts of this clonotype. This sequence joins TRBV12-3 or TRBV12-4 and TRBJ1-5, with a possible D match to TRBD1 (5 bases). There are 12 residues in the CDR3. Trimming left V 4 bases short and J 6 bases short, with 7 bases between. CDR3 coding DNA: TGTGCCAGCAGTTACCAGGGTCAGCCCCAGCATTTT. Protein sequence: CASSYQGQPQHF.